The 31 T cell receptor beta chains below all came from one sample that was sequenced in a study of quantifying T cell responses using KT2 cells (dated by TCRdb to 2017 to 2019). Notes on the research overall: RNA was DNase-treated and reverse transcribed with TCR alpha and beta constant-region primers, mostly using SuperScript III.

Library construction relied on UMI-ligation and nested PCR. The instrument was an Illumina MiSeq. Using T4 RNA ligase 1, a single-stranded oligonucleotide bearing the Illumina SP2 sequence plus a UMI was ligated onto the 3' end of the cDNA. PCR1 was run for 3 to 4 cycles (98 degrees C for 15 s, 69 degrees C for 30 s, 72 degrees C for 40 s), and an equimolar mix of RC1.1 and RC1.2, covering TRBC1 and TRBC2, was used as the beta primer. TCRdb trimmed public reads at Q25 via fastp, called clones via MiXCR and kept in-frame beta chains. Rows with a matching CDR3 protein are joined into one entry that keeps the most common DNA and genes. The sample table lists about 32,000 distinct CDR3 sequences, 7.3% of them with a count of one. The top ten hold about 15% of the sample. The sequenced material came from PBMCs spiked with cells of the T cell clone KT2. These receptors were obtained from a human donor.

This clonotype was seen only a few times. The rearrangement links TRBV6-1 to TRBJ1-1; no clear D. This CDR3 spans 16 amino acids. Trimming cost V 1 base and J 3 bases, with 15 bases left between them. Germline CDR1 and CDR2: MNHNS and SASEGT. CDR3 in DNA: TGTGCCAGCAGTGAAGAGAAGGGAGGATCCTACACTGAAGCTTTCTTT. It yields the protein CASSEEKGGSYTEAFF.

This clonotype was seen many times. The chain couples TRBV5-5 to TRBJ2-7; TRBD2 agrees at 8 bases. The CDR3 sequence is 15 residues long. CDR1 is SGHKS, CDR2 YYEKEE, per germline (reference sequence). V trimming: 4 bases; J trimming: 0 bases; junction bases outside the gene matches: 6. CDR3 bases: TGTGCCAGCAGCGAGGTAGCGGGGAGCTCCTACGAGCAGTACTTC. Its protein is CASSEVAGSSYEQYF.

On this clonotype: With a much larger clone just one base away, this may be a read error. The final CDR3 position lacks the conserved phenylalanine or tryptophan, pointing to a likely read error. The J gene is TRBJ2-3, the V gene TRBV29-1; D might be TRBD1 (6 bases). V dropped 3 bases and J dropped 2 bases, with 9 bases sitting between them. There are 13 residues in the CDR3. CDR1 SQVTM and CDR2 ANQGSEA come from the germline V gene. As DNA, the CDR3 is TGCAGCGTTGATCAGGGGAACACAGATACGCAGTATCTT. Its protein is CSVDQGNTDTQYL.

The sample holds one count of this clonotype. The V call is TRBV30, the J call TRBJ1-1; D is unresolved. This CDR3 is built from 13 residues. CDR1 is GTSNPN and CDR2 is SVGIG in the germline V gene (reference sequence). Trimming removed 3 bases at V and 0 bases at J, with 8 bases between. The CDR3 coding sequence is TGTGCCTGGAGGGAGGGCATGAACACTGAAGCTTTCTTT. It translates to CAWREGMNTEAFF.

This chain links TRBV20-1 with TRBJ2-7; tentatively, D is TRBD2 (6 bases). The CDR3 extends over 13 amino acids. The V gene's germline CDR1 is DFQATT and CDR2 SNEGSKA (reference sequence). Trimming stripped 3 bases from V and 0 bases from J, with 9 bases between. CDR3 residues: CSARPTSSYEQYF. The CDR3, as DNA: TGCAGTGCTAGGCCGACTAGCTCCTACGAGCAGTACTTC.

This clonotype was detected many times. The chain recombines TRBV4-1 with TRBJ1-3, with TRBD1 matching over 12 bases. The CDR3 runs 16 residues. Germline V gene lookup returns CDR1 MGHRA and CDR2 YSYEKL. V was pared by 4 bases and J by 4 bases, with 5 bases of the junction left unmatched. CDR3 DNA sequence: TGCGCCAGCAGCCTCCGGGACAGGGGGCTCGGAAACACCATATATTTT. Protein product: CASSLRDRGLGNTIYF.

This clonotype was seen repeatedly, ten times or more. CDR3 coding DNA: TGCGCCAGCAGCCACCCGGGCCGGGGGCAAGGCTACACCTTC. Amino acids: CASSHPGRGQGYTF. V and J are TRBV4-1 and TRBJ1-2; tentatively, D is TRBD1 (6 bases). The length of the CDR3 is 14 residues. V was cut by 3 bases and J by 8 bases, with 16 bases left in between. CDR1 is MGHRA, CDR2 YSYEKL, per germline.

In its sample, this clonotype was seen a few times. CDR3: CASTPGRRGNQPQHF. The CDR3 DNA sequence: TGTGCCAGCACCCCAGGTCGGCGGGGGAATCAGCCCCAGCATTTT. V usage is TRBV28 and J usage is TRBJ1-5; maybe TRBD1 (5 bases). This CDR3 has 15 amino acids. V was shortened by 7 bases and J by 4 bases, with 17 bases between the two germline ends. Germline loops: CDR1 MDHEN, CDR2 SYDVKM.

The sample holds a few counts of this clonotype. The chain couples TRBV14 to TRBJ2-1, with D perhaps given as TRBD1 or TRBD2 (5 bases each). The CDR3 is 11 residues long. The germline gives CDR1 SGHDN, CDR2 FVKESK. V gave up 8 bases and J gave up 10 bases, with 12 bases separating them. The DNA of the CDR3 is TGTGCCAGCGGGGGTGGTACCGAGCAGTTCTTC. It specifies CASGGGTEQFF.

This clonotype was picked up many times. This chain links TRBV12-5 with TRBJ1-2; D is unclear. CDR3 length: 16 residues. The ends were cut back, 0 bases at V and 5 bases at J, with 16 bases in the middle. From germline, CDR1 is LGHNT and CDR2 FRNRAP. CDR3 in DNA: TGTGCTAGTGGTTTGGTATACGCGAACGAGGATTATGGCTACACCTTC. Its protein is CASGLVYANEDYGYTF.

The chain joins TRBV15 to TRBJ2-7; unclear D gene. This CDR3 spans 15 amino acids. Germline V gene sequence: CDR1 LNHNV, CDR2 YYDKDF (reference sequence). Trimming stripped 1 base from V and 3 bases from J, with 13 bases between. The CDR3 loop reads CATSRGAEHHYEQYF. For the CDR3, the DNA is TGTGCCACCAGCAGAGGGGCAGAGCACCACTACGAGCAGTACTTC.

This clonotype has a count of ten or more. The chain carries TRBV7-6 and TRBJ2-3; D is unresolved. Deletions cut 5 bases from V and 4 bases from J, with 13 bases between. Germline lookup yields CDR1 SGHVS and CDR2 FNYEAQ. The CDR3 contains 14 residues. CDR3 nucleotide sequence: TGTGCCAGCAGCAATCTTCGTGGCGCAGATACGCAGTATTTT. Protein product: CASSNLRGADTQYF.

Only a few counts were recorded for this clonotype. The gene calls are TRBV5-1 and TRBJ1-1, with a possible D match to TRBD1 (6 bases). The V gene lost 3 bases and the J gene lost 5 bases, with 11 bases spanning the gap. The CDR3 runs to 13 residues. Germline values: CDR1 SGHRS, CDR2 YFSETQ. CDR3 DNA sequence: TGCGCCAGCAGCTCCCAGGGGAGTACTGAAGCTTTCTTT. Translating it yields CASSSQGSTEAFF.

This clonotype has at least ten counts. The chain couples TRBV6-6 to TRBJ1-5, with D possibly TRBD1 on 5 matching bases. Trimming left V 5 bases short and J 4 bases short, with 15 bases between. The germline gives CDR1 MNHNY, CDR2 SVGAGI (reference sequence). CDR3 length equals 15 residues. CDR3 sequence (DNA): TGTGCCAGCAGTCAGACCGGGACCCAAAATCAGCCCCAGCATTTT. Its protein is CASSQTGTQNQPQHF.

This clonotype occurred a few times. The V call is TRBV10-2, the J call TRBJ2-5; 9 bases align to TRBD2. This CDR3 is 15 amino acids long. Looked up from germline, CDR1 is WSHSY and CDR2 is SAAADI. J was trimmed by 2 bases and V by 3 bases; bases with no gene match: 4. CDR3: CASSDTSGSQETQYF. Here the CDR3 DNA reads TGCGCCAGCAGTGACACTAGCGGGTCTCAAGAGACCCAGTACTTC.

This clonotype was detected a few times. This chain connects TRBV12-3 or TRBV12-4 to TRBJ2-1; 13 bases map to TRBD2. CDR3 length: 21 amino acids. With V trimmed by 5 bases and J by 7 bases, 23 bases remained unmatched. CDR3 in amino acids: CASSPPGPRQLLAGGPNEQFF. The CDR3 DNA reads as TGTGCCAGCAGTCCCCCCGGGCCCCGCCAATTACTAGCGGGAGGGCCTAATGAGCAGTTCTTC.

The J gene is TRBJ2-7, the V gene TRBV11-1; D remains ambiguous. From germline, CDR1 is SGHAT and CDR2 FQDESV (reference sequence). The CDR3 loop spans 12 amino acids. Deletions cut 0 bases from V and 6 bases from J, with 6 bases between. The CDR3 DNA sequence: TGTGCCAGCAGCTTAGCCTGGGTCGAGCAGTACTTC. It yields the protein CASSLAWVEQYF.

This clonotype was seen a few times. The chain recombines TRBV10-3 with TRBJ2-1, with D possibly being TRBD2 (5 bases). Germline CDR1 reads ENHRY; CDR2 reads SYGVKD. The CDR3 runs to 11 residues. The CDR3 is CAVSRGGEQFF. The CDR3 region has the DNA TGTGCTGTCTCCCGGGGTGGGGAGCAGTTCTTC.

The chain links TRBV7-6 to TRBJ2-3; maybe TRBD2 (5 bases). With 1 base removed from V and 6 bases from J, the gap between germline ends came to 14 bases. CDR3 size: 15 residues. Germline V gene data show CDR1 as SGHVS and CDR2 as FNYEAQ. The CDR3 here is CASSLDPGMEDTQYF. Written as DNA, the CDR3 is TGTGCCAGCAGCTTAGATCCGGGGATGGAGGATACGCAGTATTTT.

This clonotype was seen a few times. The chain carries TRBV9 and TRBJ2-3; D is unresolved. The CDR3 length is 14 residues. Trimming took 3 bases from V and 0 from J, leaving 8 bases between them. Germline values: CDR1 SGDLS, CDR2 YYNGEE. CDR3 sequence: CASSGDRSTDTQYF. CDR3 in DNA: TGTGCCAGCAGCGGGGATCGCAGCACAGATACGCAGTATTTT.

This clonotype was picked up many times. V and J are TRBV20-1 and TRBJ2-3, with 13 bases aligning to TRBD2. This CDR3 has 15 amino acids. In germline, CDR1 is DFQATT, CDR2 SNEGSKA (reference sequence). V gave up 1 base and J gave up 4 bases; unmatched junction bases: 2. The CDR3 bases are TGCAGTGCTAGAGTGACTAGCGGGAGGTCAGATACGCAGTATTTT. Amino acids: CSARVTSGRSDTQYF.

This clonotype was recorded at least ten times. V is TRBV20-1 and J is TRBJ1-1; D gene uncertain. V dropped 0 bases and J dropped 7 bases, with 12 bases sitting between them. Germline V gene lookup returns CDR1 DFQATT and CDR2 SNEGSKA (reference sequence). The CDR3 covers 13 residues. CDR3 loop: CSARDKPWSEAFF. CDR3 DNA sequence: TGCAGTGCTAGAGATAAGCCTTGGAGTGAAGCTTTCTTT.

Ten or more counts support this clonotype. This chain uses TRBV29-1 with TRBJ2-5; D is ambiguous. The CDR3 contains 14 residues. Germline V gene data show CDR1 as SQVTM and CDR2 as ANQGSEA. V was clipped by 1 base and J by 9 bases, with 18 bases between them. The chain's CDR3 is CSVEGPSGSDPQYF. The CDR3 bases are TGCAGCGTTGAAGGGCCAAGTGGGTCGGACCCCCAGTACTTC.

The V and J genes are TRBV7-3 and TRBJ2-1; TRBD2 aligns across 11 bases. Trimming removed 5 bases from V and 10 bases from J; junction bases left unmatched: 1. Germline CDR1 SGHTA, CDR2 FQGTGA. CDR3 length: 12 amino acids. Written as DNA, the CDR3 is TGTGCCAGCAGCCGGACTAGCGGGGAGCAGTTCTTC. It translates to CASSRTSGEQFF. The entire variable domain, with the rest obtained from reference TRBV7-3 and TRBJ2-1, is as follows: GAGVSQTPSNKVTEKGKYVELRCDPISGHTALYWYRQSLGQGPEFLIYFQGTGAADDSGLPNDRFFAVRPEGSVSTLKIQRTERGDSAVYLCASSRTSGEQFFGPGTRLTVL.

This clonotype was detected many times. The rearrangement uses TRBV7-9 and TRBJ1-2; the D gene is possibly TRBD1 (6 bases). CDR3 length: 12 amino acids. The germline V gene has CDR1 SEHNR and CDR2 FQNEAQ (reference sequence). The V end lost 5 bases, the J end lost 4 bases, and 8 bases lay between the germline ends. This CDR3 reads CASSQDSYGYTF. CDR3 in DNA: TGTGCCAGCAGCCAGGACAGCTATGGCTACACCTTC.

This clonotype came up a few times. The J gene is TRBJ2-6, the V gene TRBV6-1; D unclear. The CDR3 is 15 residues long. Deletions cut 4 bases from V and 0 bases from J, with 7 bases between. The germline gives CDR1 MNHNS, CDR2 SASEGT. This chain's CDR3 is CASSARLSGANVLTF. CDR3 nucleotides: TGTGCCAGCAGTGCACGGCTCTCTGGGGCCAACGTCCTGACTTTC.

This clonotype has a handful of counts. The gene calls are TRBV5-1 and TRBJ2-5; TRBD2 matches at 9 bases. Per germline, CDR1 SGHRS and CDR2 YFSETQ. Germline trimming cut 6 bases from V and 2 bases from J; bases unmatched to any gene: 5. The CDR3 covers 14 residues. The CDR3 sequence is CASTTSGGQETQYF. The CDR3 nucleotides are TGCGCCAGCACGACTAGCGGAGGGCAAGAGACCCAGTACTTC.

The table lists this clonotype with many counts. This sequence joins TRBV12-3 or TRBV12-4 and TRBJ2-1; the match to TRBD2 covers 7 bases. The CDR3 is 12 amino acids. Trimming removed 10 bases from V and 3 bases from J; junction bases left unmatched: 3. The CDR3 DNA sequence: TGTGCCACCCAGCGGGACTACAATGAGCAGTTCTTC. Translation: CATQRDYNEQFF.

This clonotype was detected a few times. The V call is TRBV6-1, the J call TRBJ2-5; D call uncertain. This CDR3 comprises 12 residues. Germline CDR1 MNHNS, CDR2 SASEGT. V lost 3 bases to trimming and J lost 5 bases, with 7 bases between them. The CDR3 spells CASSESPETQYF. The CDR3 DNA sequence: TGTGCCAGCAGTGAGTCCCCCGAGACCCAGTACTTC.

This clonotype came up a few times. The CDR3 nucleotides are TGTGCCAGCAGCGTAGCTCAGGGGCCAGATACGCAGTATTTT. This translates into CASSVAQGPDTQYF. V and J are TRBV9 and TRBJ2-3; a weak D match, TRBD1 (6 bases). The V end was cut by 0 bases, the J end by 4 bases, with 9 bases between. The CDR3 contains 14 residues. Germline V gene data show CDR1 as SGDLS and CDR2 as YYNGEE. The full variable domain, in which reference TRBV9 and TRBJ2-3 provide the parts outside the CDR3, is DSGVTQTPKHLITATGQRVTLRCSPRSGDLSVYWYQQSLDQGLQFLIQYYNGEERAKGNILERFSAQQFPDLHSELNLSSLELGDSALYFCASSVAQGPDTQYFGPGTRLTVL.

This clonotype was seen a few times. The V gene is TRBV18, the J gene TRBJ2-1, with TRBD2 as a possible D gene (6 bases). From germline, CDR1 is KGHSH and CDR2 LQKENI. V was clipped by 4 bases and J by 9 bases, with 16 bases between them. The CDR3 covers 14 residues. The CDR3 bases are TGTGCCAGCTCACTTCGGACGGGAGAGGCTGAGCAGTTCTTC. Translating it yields CASSLRTGEAEQFF.